One sample yielded the 5 T cell receptor beta chains listed below, sequenced in a study of T cell responses to AZD1222 COVID-19 vaccine. The data were produced by immunoSEQ multiplex PCR, yet TCRdb's version contains in-frame clones alone and is incomplete. The repertoire holds 90,000 to 140,000 clones, with around 89% as singletons. The material was peripheral blood, obtained on day 0 of AZD1222 vaccination. The receptor source for this set is an adult in good health.

The chain couples TRBV6-5 to TRBJ2-7, with 7 bases lining up with TRBD1. Germline loops: CDR1 MNHEY, CDR2 SVGAGI. The trim removed 4 bases at V and 0 bases at J, leaving 0 bases unmatched. The CDR3 consists of 13 residues. CDR3 bases: TGTGCCAGCAGTTCAGGGGGCTCCTACGAGCAGTACTTC. Its protein product is CASSSGGSYEQYF.

This clone was observed a handful of times. This rearrangement joins TRBV9 to TRBJ2-1; tentatively, D is TRBD2 (6 bases). The germline CDR1 and CDR2 sequences are SGDLS and YYNGEE. The CDR3 consists of 14 residues. Trimming cost V 4 bases and J 6 bases, with 14 bases left between them. CDR3 amino acids: CASSLVEGPNEQFF. The CDR3 DNA reads TGTGCCAGCAGCCTAGTGGAGGGCCCCAATGAGCAGTTCTTC.

The rearrangement links TRBV7-8 to TRBJ2-7, with 7 nucleotides matching TRBD2. V lost 6 bases and J lost 3; bases outside the gene matches: 11. The CDR3 is 15 amino acids. Germline CDR1 is SGHVS and CDR2 is FQNEAQ. CDR3 DNA: TGTGCCAGCAGTCGCCGCGGGGGATTGGGCTACGAGCAGTACTTC. It encodes CASSRRGGLGYEQYF.

The chain combines TRBV18 with TRBJ2-7; 11 nucleotides align to TRBD1. Germline values: CDR1 KGHSH, CDR2 LQKENI. The CDR3 sequence is 22 residues long. J gave up 3 bases and V 4 bases, and 26 bases lay outside the gene matches. CDR3 coding DNA: TGTGCCAGCTCACTGGACAGGGGGCGTCTTTCGGGACCGATTACTTCCATCTACGAGCAGTACTTC. The encoded protein is CASSLDRGRLSGPITSIYEQYF.

The chain has TRBV11-1 and TRBJ2-7; D is possibly TRBD1 or TRBD2 (5 bases each). CDR3 length equals 13 residues. Trimming removed 1 base from V and 3 bases from J, with 7 bases in between. Germline lookup yields CDR1 SGHAT and CDR2 FQDESV (reference sequence). The CDR3 sequence: CASSLGGSYEQYF. The CDR3 nucleotides are TGTGCCAGCAGCTTAGGGGGGAGCTACGAGCAGTACTTC. The full variable domain, with the rest looked up from reference TRBV11-1 and TRBJ2-7, is EAEVAQSPRYKITEKSQAVAFWCDPISGHATLYWYRQILGQGPELLVQFQDESVVDDSQLPKDRFSAERLKGVDSTLKIQPAELGDSAMYLCASSLGGSYEQYFGPGTRLTVT.